Listed below are T cell receptor beta chains from one sample, sequenced in a study of CD8 T cells in ankylosing spondylitis. One entry per CDR3 protein, called by TCRdb with MiXCR from the 5' RACE reads. Among 100,000 to 150,000 distinct CDR3 sequences listed, roughly a tenth were seen once. The sequencing sample was made of blood, either unsorted or a sorted T cell fraction (not recorded which). The receptors shown here come from a male donor with ankylosing spondylitis or in good health (not recorded which). CDR3s include the opening cysteine and the closing phenylalanine or tryptophan. Each record gives: J gene, V gene, D gene, clone size, CDR3 DNA, CDR3 protein. D genes are given only for firm matches. Rows give clone size only sometimes, using once, few, many, or a class for an expanded clone.

>TRBJ2-7|TRBV7-9|.|many
TGTGCCAGCAGCAACGACGGCTACGAGCAGTACTTC
CASSNDGYEQYF
>TRBJ2-1|TRBV4-2|.|.
TGTGCCAGCAGCCAAGAAGTACTAGCACTGCCCAATGAGCAGTTCTTC
CASSQEVLALPNEQFF
>TRBJ2-5|TRBV7-2|TRBD2|.
TGTGCCAGCAGCTCAAGAGGGCTAGCGGGGGGACAAGAGACCCAGTACTTC
CASSSRGLAGGQETQYF
>TRBJ2-3|TRBV4-2|.|.
TGTGCCAGCAGCCACGGCGGTACTAGCACAGATACGCAGTATTTT
CASSHGGTSTDTQYF
>TRBJ1-2|TRBV9|.|many
TGTGCCAGCAGCGAATGGGACAACACAAACTATGGCTACACCTTC
CASSEWDNTNYGYTF
>TRBJ2-7|TRBV10-3|.|many
TGTGCCATCGGCGACGCCTCCTACGAGCAGTACTTC
CAIGDASYEQYF
>TRBJ2-3|TRBV11-2|.|.
TGTGCCAGCAGCTTAATGGGGACTTATAGCACAGATACGCAGTATTTT
CASSLMGTYSTDTQYF
>TRBJ1-2|TRBV20-1|TRBD1|many
TGCAGTGCTAGAGACAGGGGGCTGGATGGCTACACCTTC
CSARDRGLDGYTF
>TRBJ2-3|TRBV19|.|.
TGTGCCAGTAGTCCTAGCGATCAGAAGGATACGCAGTATTTT
CASSPSDQKDTQYF
>TRBJ2-2|TRBV7-2|TRBD2|.
TGTGCCAGCAGCCAAAGACTAGCGGGAGGGCCCGGGGAGCTGTTTTTT
CASSQRLAGGPGELFF
>TRBJ1-3|TRBV7-2|.|many
TGTGCCAGCAGCTTCGGGGGCTCTGGAAACACCATATATTTT
CASSFGGSGNTIYF
>TRBJ2-1|TRBV6-5|.|few
TGTGCCAGCAGGGCTCCGCCTAATGAGCAGTTCTTC
CASRAPPNEQFF
>TRBJ2-1|TRBV6-2/TRBV6-3|.|many
TGTGCCGGCTCGAATAGAAGAAACTACAATGAGCAGTTCTTC
CAGSNRRNYNEQFF
>TRBJ2-1|TRBV12-3/TRBV12-4|TRBD2|many
TGTGCCAGCAGTCTTAGCGGGTACTCCTACAATGAGCAGTTCTTC
CASSLSGYSYNEQFF
>TRBJ2-2|TRBV6-1|TRBD2|few
TGTGCCAGCGTCGGGCTAGCGGGAGGTTCCGGGGAGCTGTTTTTT
CASVGLAGGSGELFF
>TRBJ2-3|TRBV6-2/TRBV6-3|TRBD2|.
TGTGCCAGCGGCGGGACTAACACAGATACGCAGTATTTT
CASGGTNTDTQYF